Below, 26 T cell receptor beta chains from the same sample are listed, as sequenced in a study of blood T cell repertoires in COVID-19. The protocol was immunoSEQ multiplex PCR, while the TCRdb copy is restricted to in-frame clones and leaves out a portion. The sample includes approximately 170,000 clones, over 75% of them seen just once. Sequenced material: peripheral blood. Source of these receptors: a man aged 55 to 70 who had recovered from COVID-19.

The J gene is TRBJ2-3, the V gene TRBV9; 9 nucleotides match TRBD2. Germline V gene sequence: CDR1 SGDLS, CDR2 YYNGEE. CDR3 length equals 15 residues. Trimming cost V 0 bases and J 1 base; bases outside gene matches: 0. CDR3 nucleotides: TGTGCCAGCAGCGTAGGACTAGCGGGCACAGATACGCAGTATTTT. Its translation: CASSVGLAGTDTQYF.

The rearrangement uses TRBV6-5 and TRBJ1-2; D possibly corresponds to TRBD1 (6 bases). The germline V gene encodes CDR1 MNHEY and CDR2 SVGAGI. V gave up 0 bases and J gave up 2 bases, with 10 bases separating them. This CDR3 region has 15 residues. CDR3 coding DNA: TGTGCCAGCAGTTACTCGTTGGGGGCCAACTATGGCTACACCTTC. This sequence encodes CASSYSLGANYGYTF.

The chain uses TRBV7-8 and TRBJ1-3; D uncertain. Trimming removed 5 bases from V and 1 base from J, with 21 bases in between. The length of the CDR3 is 18 residues. Germline V gene sequence: CDR1 SGHVS, CDR2 FQNEAQ. CDR3 nucleotide sequence: TGTGCCAGCAGCCCGGCGCGGGTTAGGTATAATTCTGGAAACACCATATATTTT. It specifies CASSPARVRYNSGNTIYF.

The rearrangement uses TRBV6-5 and TRBJ1-2; perhaps TRBD1 as D (5 bases). Germline V gene data show CDR1 as MNHEY and CDR2 as SVGAGI. The CDR3 totals 15 residues. Trimming removed 5 bases at V and 4 bases at J, with 17 bases between. As DNA, the CDR3 is TGTGCCAGCAGTAAGAGACAGACCCTTGGCTATGGCTACACCTTC. Encoded protein: CASSKRQTLGYGYTF.

The genes are TRBV18 and TRBJ2-5, with TRBD2 identical over 9 bases. Germline loops: CDR1 KGHSH, CDR2 LQKENI. The trim removed 4 bases at V and 2 bases at J, leaving 5 bases unmatched. CDR3 length: 15 amino acids. The CDR3 nucleotides read TGTGCCAGCTCACTAGCGGGGGCCCTTCAAGAGACCCAGTACTTC. The encoded protein is CASSLAGALQETQYF.

The V gene is TRBV7-6, the J gene TRBJ1-1, with D unresolved. The CDR3 length is 15 residues. Germline CDR1 reads SGHVS; CDR2 reads FNYEAQ. Trimming pared 2 bases from V and 3 bases from J, leaving 13 bases between. The CDR3 DNA follows: TGTGCCAGCAGCTTAATCGTTCCGCGGGACACTGAAGCTTTCTTT. As protein: CASSLIVPRDTEAFF. The variable domain in full, with the rest retrieved from reference TRBV7-6 and TRBJ1-1, is GAGVSQSPRYKVTKRGQDVALRCDPISGHVSLYWYRQALGQGPEFLTYFNYEAQQDKSGLPNDRFSAERPEGSISTLTIQRTEQRDSAMYRCASSLIVPRDTEAFFGQGTRLTVV.

This rearrangement joins TRBV11-2 to TRBJ1-1; the D gene is possibly TRBD1 (5 bases). Germline V CDR1 and CDR2: SGHAT, FQNNGV. This CDR3 region has 14 residues. V dropped 6 bases and J dropped 5 bases, with 16 bases sitting between them. CDR3 sequence: CASRHPAGGTEAFF. DNA of the CDR3: TGTGCCAGCAGGCACCCGGCTGGGGGGACTGAAGCTTTCTTT.

The rearrangement joins TRBV27 to TRBJ2-1, with 10 bases aligning to TRBD2. V shed 1 base, J shed 5 bases, and the junction held 5 bases outside the gene matches. Germline lookup yields CDR1 MNHEY and CDR2 SMNVEV (reference sequence). The CDR3 spans 16 residues. Here the CDR3 reads CASSLWGLAGDNEQFF. The CDR3 bases are TGTGCCAGCAGTTTATGGGGTCTAGCGGGGGACAATGAGCAGTTCTTC.

The chain links TRBV9 to TRBJ2-1; 11 positions match TRBD2. The CDR3 covers 15 residues. V dropped 0 bases and J dropped 10; count of bases not matched to a gene: 6. The germline CDR1 and CDR2 sequences are SGDLS and YYNGEE. For the CDR3, the DNA is TGTGCCAGCAGCGTAGCTCAGGCTAGCGGGGGGGAGCAGTTCTTC. Protein sequence: CASSVAQASGGEQFF.

J is TRBJ2-7 and V is TRBV6-2 or TRBV6-3; tentatively, D is TRBD2 (6 bases). CDR1 and CDR2 from the germline V gene are MNHEY and SVGEGT. The ends were cut back, 2 bases at V and 6 bases at J, with 11 bases in the middle. The CDR3 is 13 residues long. CDR3 coding DNA: TGTGCCAGCAGTTACCCCGTGGAGGGCGAGCAGTACTTC. It translates to CASSYPVEGEQYF.

This clone was seen a handful of times. V and J are TRBV27 and TRBJ1-5; perhaps TRBD1 as D (5 bases). The V gene lost 5 bases and the J gene lost 1 base, with 9 bases spanning the gap. Germline V CDR1 and CDR2: MNHEY, SMNVEV (reference sequence). CDR3 size: 14 residues. CDR3 loop: CASSPTGSNQPQHF. CDR3 DNA sequence: TGTGCCAGCAGTCCAACAGGAAGCAATCAGCCCCAGCATTTT.

The gene calls are TRBV6-5 and TRBJ2-7; a possible D gene is TRBD1 (5 bases). CDR1 MNHEY and CDR2 SVGAGI come from the germline V gene. CDR3 length: 15 residues. The ends were cut back, 6 bases at V and 3 bases at J, with 18 bases in the middle. CDR3 in amino acids: CASSRHRQENYEQYF. For the CDR3, the DNA is TGTGCCAGCAGCCGACACAGGCAAGAAAACTACGAGCAGTACTTC.

The V call is TRBV7-3, the J call TRBJ1-6; perhaps TRBD1 as D (6 bases). This CDR3 has 15 amino acids. V was cut by 4 bases and J by 9 bases, with 16 bases left in between. Germline V gene data show CDR1 as SGHTA and CDR2 as FQGTGA. The CDR3: CASSYSGEFSSPLHF. The CDR3, as DNA: TGTGCCAGCAGCTACTCAGGGGAATTCAGTTCACCCCTCCACTTT.

This rearrangement joins TRBV30 to TRBJ1-4; a weak D match, TRBD1 (5 bases). Germline V gives CDR1 GTSNPN, CDR2 SVGIG (reference sequence). Trimming pared 7 bases from V and 8 bases from J, leaving 17 bases between. The CDR3 has 13 amino acids. This chain's CDR3 is CASILGGREKLFF. The CDR3 bases are TGTGCCTCCATACTGGGGGGACGGGAAAAACTGTTTTTT.

The chain recombines TRBV9 with TRBJ1-2; TRBD1 agrees at 8 bases. CDR1 and CDR2 from the germline V gene are SGDLS and YYNGEE. The CDR3 is 14 amino acids. V dropped 1 base and J dropped 8; count of bases not matched to a gene: 7. The CDR3 DNA reads as TGTGCCAGCAGCGTACAGACAGGGACAGGAGGCTACACCTTC. It is translated as CASSVQTGTGGYTF.

V gene TRBV5-4 combines with J gene TRBJ1-2; D not resolved. Germline-derived CDR1 and CDR2 are SGHNT and YYREEE (reference sequence). Trimming took 2 bases from V and 6 from J, leaving 11 bases between them. The CDR3 is 13 amino acids. The CDR3 nucleotides read TGTGCCAGCAGCTTTGAGTTTGGAGATGGCTACACCTTC. Protein product: CASSFEFGDGYTF.

This sequence joins TRBV6-5 and TRBJ1-1, with 8 bases lining up with TRBD1. This CDR3 is built from 13 residues. CDR1 is MNHEY, CDR2 SVGAGI, per germline. Germline trimming cut 1 base from V and 8 bases from J; bases unmatched to any gene: 3. DNA of the CDR3: TGTGCCAGCAGTTACTTACAGGGGGGAGAAGCTTTCTTT. It specifies CASSYLQGGEAFF.

The chain is built from TRBV13 and TRBJ1-5; D call uncertain. This CDR3 has 13 amino acids. Germline V lookup: CDR1 PRHDT, CDR2 FYEKMQ (reference sequence). The germline V and J ends were trimmed by 5 bases and 6 bases, with 11 bases remaining between them. CDR3 bases: TGTGCCAGCAGCGGCGGGAGGACTCAGCCCCAGCATTTT. Translated: CASSGGRTQPQHF.

The sample holds many counts of this clone. Other DNA sequences from this sample encode an identical CDR3 as well. The V and J genes are TRBV5-4 and TRBJ1-2, with 9 bases matching TRBD1. Germline V gene data show CDR1 as SGHNT and CDR2 as YYREEE (reference sequence). V lost 2 bases and J lost 3; bases outside the gene matches: 5. The CDR3 loop spans 15 amino acids. The CDR3 sequence is CASSFLDRGDYGYTF. The CDR3, as DNA: TGTGCCAGCAGCTTTCTGGACAGGGGAGACTATGGCTACACCTTC. The variable domain in full, with the rest retrieved from reference TRBV5-4 and TRBJ1-2, is ETGVTQSPTHLIKTRGQQVTLRCSSQSGHNTVSWYQQALGQGPQFIFQYYREEENGRGNFPPRFSGLQFPNYSSELNVNALELDDSALYLCASSFLDRGDYGYTFGSGTRLTVV.

This sequence joins TRBV3-1 (or the pseudogene TRBV3-2) and TRBJ2-2, with 8 bases aligning to TRBD1. V lost 2 bases, J lost 3 bases, and 2 bases stayed unmatched. The CDR3 runs to 15 residues. From germline, CDR1 is LGHDT and CDR2 YNNKEL (reference sequence). The CDR3 sequence: CASSQKTGDTGELFF. The CDR3 coding sequence is TGTGCCAGCAGCCAAAAGACAGGGGACACCGGGGAGCTGTTTTTT.

The chain couples TRBV5-1 to TRBJ1-1; possible D gene TRBD1, 6 bases. V was clipped by 5 bases and J by 5 bases, with 25 bases between them. The CDR3 covers 17 residues. Looked up from germline, CDR1 is SGHRS and CDR2 is YFSETQ. The CDR3 DNA sequence: TGCGCCAGCAGACTTACGGACGGGCGAAGGGGGTTGACTGAAGCTTTCTTT. Translating gives CASRLTDGRRGLTEAFF.

This clone appeared once. This chain links TRBV10-3 with TRBJ2-3; no clear D. V gave up 0 bases and J gave up 5 bases, with 15 bases separating them. Germline CDR1 ENHRY, CDR2 SYGVKD. This CDR3 is built from 16 residues. The CDR3 is CAISESNPTRGDTQYF. The CDR3 nucleotides read TGTGCCATCAGTGAGTCTAATCCCACCCGCGGAGATACGCAGTATTTT.

The count of this clone is one. The V call is TRBV6-4, the J call TRBJ1-2; TRBD1 might be the D (6 bases). The CDR3 extends over 13 amino acids. Germline V gene lookup returns CDR1 MRHNA and CDR2 SNTAGT. V dropped 5 bases and J dropped 2 bases, with 9 bases sitting between them. CDR3 region: CASSPTGNYGYTF. CDR3 nucleotides: TGTGCCAGCAGTCCCACAGGGAACTATGGCTACACCTTC.

This clone was counted once. The DNA for the CDR3 is TGTGCCAGCAGCTTAGTGGCGGGGTCCACTGAAGCTTTCTTT. It encodes CASSLVAGSTEAFF. This sequence joins TRBV11-2 and TRBJ1-1; D call uncertain. Germline loops: CDR1 SGHAT, CDR2 FQNNGV. The CDR3 loop spans 14 amino acids. The V and J ends lost 1 base and 4 bases respectively, with 10 bases between them.

This chain connects TRBV7-2 to TRBJ2-1; TRBD2 matches at 7 bases. This CDR3 is built from 15 residues. Germline V gene sequence: CDR1 SGHTA, CDR2 FQGNSA. V dropped 4 bases and J dropped 4; count of bases not matched to a gene: 7. Written as DNA, the CDR3 is TGTGCCAGCAGCTGGTGGTGGGGGGGGTACAATGAGCAGTTCTTC. Encoded protein: CASSWWWGGYNEQFF.

This clone was seen just once. The chain employs TRBV9 and TRBJ1-2; 7 bases are a match to TRBD1. Germline assignment: CDR1 SGDLS and CDR2 YYNGEE. V shed 0 bases, J shed 0 bases, and the junction held 8 bases outside the gene matches. The length of the CDR3 is 17 residues. CDR3 bases: TGTGCCAGCAGCGTAGGAAAAGGGGGCAGTTCTAACTATGGCTACACCTTC. Translating gives CASSVGKGGSSNYGYTF.